Only a few counts were recorded for the clone carrying this T cell receptor beta chain. Its antigen remains unknown. The PCR made use of 60 Vbeta and 13 Jbeta primers. Here immunoSEQ multiplex PCR was the method, and the copy in TCRdb shows in-frame clones only, minus some. The sample consists of roughly 150,000 clones, 75% to 90% of them appearing once. The sample originates from a study of cytomegalovirus exposure and HLA in healthy donors. Study summary: Earlier sequencing of some 180 million T cells yielded roughly 120 million unique TCR beta sequences. Clustering assigned approximately 79% of the roughly 430 genotyped donors to the Caucasian-associated ancestry cluster. Study observations and caveats: Indistinguishable V segments such as TRBV6-2 and TRBV6-3 were excluded.

V was trimmed by 2 bases and J by 7 bases, leaving 6 bases between them. The CDR3 sequence is 12 residues long. Germline-derived CDR1 and CDR2 are SEHNR and FQNEAQ (reference sequence). The V and J genes are TRBV7-9 and TRBJ2-1, with D possibly matching TRBD1 (5 bases). Sequences were obtained from PBMCs. The clonotype comes from a female donor in good health and CMV-seronegative. The CDR3 sequence: CASSLRGNEQFF. CDR3 sequence (DNA): TGTGCCAGCAGCTTAAGGGGAAATGAGCAGTTCTTC.